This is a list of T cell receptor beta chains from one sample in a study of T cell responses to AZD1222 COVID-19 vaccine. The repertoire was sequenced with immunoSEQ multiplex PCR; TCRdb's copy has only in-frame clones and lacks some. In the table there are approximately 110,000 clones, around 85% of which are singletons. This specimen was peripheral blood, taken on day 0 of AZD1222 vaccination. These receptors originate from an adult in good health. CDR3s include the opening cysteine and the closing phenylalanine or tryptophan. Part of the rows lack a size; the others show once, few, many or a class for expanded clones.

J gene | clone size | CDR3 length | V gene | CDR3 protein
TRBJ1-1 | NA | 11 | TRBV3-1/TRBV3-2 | CASSPGAEAFF
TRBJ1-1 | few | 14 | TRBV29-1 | CSARQGAANTEAFF
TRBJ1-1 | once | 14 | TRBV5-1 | CASSLFSGPNEAFF
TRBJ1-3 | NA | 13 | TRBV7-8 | CASSPSLGNTIYF
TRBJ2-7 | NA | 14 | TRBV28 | CASSFLGSSYEQYF
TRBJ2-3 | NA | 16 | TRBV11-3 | CASSLVLSGGADTQYF
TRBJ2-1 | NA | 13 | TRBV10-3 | CAIRADSYNEQFF
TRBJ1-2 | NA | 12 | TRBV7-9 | CASSSERGGYTF
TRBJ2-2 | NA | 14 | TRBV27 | CASSLAKGTGELFF
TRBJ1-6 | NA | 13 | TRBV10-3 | CAIRQGENSPLHF
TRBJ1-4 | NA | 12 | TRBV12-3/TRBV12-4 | CASSPDRWGLFF
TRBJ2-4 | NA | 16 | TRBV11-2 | CASSPTELGAKNIQYF